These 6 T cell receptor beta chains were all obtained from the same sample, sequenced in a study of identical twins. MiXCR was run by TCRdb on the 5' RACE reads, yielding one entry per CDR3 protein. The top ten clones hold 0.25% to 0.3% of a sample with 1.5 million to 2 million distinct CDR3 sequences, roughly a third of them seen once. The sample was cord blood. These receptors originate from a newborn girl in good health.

CDR3 amino acids: CASSLISGGGQYF. Written as DNA, the CDR3 is TGTGCCAGCAGTTTAATTTCTGGGGGAGGGCAGTACTTC. The chain couples TRBV28 to TRBJ2-5; TRBD2 matches at 7 bases. Looked up from germline, CDR1 is MDHEN and CDR2 is SYDVKM. The CDR3 consists of 13 residues. With 2 bases clipped from V and 11 bases from J, the junction kept 8 bases outside the gene matches.

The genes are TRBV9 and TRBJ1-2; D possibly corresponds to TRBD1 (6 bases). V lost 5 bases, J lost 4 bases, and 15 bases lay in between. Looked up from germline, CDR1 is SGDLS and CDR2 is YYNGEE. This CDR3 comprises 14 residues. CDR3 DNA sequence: TGTGCCAGCAGTGGACCACAGGGCGGCTATGGCTACACCTTC. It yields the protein CASSGPQGGYGYTF.

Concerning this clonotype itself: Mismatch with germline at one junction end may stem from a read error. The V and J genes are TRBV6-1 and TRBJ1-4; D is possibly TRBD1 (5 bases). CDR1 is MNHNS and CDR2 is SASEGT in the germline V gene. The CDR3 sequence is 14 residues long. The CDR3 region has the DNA TGTGGCAGCCTCCCCCGAGGGGCTAATGAAAAACTGTTTTTT. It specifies CGSLPRGANEKLFF.

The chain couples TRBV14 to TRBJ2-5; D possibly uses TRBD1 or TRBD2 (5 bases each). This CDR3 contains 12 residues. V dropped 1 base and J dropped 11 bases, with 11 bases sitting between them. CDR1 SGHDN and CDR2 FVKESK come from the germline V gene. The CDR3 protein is CASSQGGWEQYF. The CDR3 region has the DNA TGTGCCAGCAGCCAAGGGGGGTGGGAGCAGTACTTC.

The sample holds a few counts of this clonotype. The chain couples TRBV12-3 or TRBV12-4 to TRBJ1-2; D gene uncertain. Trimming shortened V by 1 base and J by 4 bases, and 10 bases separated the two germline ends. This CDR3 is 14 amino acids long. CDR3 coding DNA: TGTGCCAGCAGTTTAGGTCCAGCCCTCTATGGCTACACCTTC. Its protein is CASSLGPALYGYTF.

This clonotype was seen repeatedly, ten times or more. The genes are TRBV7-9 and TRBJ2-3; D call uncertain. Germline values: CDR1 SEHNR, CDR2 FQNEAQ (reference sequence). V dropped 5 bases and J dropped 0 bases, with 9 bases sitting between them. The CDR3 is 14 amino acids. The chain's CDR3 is CASSVVRSTDTQYF. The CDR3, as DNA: TGTGCCAGCAGCGTCGTGAGGAGCACAGATACGCAGTATTTT.